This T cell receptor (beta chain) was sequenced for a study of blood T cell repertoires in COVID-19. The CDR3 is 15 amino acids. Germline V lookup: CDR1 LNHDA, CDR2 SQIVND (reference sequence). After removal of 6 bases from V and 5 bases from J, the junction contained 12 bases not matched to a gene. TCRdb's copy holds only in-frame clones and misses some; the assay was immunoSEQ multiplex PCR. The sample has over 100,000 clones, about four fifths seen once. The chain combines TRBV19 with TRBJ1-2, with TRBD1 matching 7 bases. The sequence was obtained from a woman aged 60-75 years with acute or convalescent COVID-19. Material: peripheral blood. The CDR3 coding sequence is TGTGCCAGTAGATTTCAGGGGGACGTTGTATATGGCTACACCTTC. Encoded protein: CASRFQGDVVYGYTF.